The 17 T cell receptor beta chains listed next were all sequenced from one sample in a study of blood T cell repertoires in COVID-19. Produced via immunoSEQ multiplex PCR; TCRdb's table is partial and in-frame only. The sample records 250,000 to 300,000 clones, around 82% being singletons. Sequencing was carried out using peripheral blood. The receptors here all came from an elderly man with acute or convalescent COVID-19.

The chain combines TRBV5-1 with TRBJ2-1; D might be TRBD2 (6 bases). Per germline, CDR1 SGHRS and CDR2 YFSETQ. This CDR3 spans 14 amino acids. Deletions cut 7 bases from V and 0 bases from J, with 11 bases between. CDR3 region: CASGGLSSYNEQFF. CDR3 sequence (DNA): TGCGCCAGCGGAGGACTAAGCTCCTACAATGAGCAGTTCTTC.

The chain couples TRBV27 to TRBJ2-5; a weak D match, TRBD2 (6 bases). The V and J ends lost 5 bases and 1 base respectively, with 14 bases between them. The CDR3 spans 15 residues. Germline CDR1 MNHEY, CDR2 SMNVEV (reference sequence). The CDR3 nucleotides read TGTGCCAGCAGTCTAAAGAGCGGGCGCCAAGAGACCCAGTACTTC. Protein product: CASSLKSGRQETQYF.

The V and J genes are TRBV4-1 and TRBJ2-7; D is uncertain. Germline CDR1 reads MGHRA; CDR2 reads YSYEKL. The CDR3 covers 14 residues. V was shortened by 0 bases and J by 2 bases, with 8 bases between the two germline ends. Written as DNA, the CDR3 is TGCGCCAGCAGCCAAGATCCACAGACCTACGAGCAGTACTTC. Its translation: CASSQDPQTYEQYF.

J is TRBJ2-7 and V is TRBV28, with 8 positions matching TRBD2. Germline V CDR1 and CDR2: MDHEN, SYDVKM. The CDR3 sequence is 13 residues long. Trimming at V came to 3 bases and at J to 6 bases, leaving 4 bases not matched to a gene. This chain's CDR3 is CASSFGLAGEQYF. As DNA, the CDR3 is TGTGCCAGCAGTTTCGGTCTAGCGGGCGAGCAGTACTTC.

The V call is TRBV18, the J call TRBJ1-1, with a tentative D call TRBD1 (5 bases). With 3 bases removed from V and 1 base from J, the gap between germline ends came to 9 bases. CDR1 is KGHSH and CDR2 is LQKENI in the germline V gene. The CDR3 is 14 residues long. The chain's CDR3 is CASSPNQGNTEAFF. CDR3 nucleotide sequence: TGTGCCAGCTCACCCAATCAGGGGAACACTGAAGCTTTCTTT.

The chain uses TRBV7-9 and TRBJ1-2; weak D call: TRBD1 (5 bases). This CDR3 spans 14 amino acids. Germline lookup yields CDR1 SEHNR and CDR2 FQNEAQ (reference sequence). Trimming removed 3 bases from V and 1 base from J, with 9 bases in between. The CDR3 here is CASSFLGGNYGYTF. The CDR3 region has the DNA TGTGCCAGCAGCTTCCTCGGGGGTAACTATGGCTACACCTTC.

CDR3 sequence reads: CASSLEGTPYNEQFF. The CDR3 DNA is TGCGCCAGCAGCCTCGAAGGGACACCCTACAATGAGCAGTTCTTC. The chain is built from TRBV5-1 and TRBJ2-1; possibly TRBD1 for D (6 bases). Germline-derived CDR1 and CDR2 are SGHRS and YFSETQ. The CDR3 spans 15 residues. Trimming took 4 bases from V and 2 from J, leaving 13 bases between them.

The chain links TRBV5-6 to TRBJ2-5; D possibly corresponds to TRBD2 (6 bases). The CDR3 runs to 14 residues. The ends were cut back, 4 bases at V and 2 bases at J, with 12 bases in the middle. Germline CDR1 reads SGHDT; CDR2 reads YYEEEE. CDR3 DNA sequence: TGTGCCAGCAGCCCCCCCGGGAGACAAGAGACCCAGTACTTC. Amino acid sequence: CASSPPGRQETQYF.

The chain employs TRBV5-4 and TRBJ1-2, with 12 bases that match TRBD1. Germline-derived CDR1 and CDR2 are SGHNT and YYREEE (reference sequence). V lost 4 bases to trimming and J lost 7 bases; unmatched junction nucleotides: 8. The CDR3 length is 15 residues. Here the CDR3 reads CASSIGTGGFSGYTF. The CDR3 nucleotides read TGTGCCAGCAGCATAGGGACAGGGGGCTTCAGTGGCTACACCTTC.

The chain carries TRBV12-3 or TRBV12-4 and TRBJ2-7; possibly TRBD1 for D (5 bases). The CDR3 contains 12 residues. Trimming took off 4 bases at V and 4 bases at J, with 8 bases between the two ends. The CDR3 is CASSSTAYEQYF. For the CDR3, the DNA is TGTGCCAGCAGTTCGACAGCGTACGAGCAGTACTTC.

This chain links TRBV6-2 or TRBV6-3 with TRBJ2-7, with a tentative D call TRBD2 (6 bases). Germline assignment: CDR1 MNHEY and CDR2 SVGEGT. The CDR3 totals 15 residues. V was clipped by 6 bases and J by 4 bases, with 19 bases between them. The CDR3 loop is CASSPRPGLRYEQYF. CDR3 sequence (DNA): TGTGCCAGCAGCCCACGCCCGGGACTTAGATACGAGCAGTACTTC.

This clone was seen a few times. V usage is TRBV5-5 and J usage is TRBJ1-1; the match to TRBD1 covers 7 bases. V trimming: 5 bases; J trimming: 0 bases; junction bases outside the gene matches: 4. CDR1 SGHKS and CDR2 YYEKEE come from the germline V gene (reference sequence). The length of the CDR3 is 14 residues. As DNA, the CDR3 is TGTGCCAGCAGGGCCGGGACAGTGAACACTGAAGCTTTCTTT. This codes for CASRAGTVNTEAFF.

This sequence joins TRBV28 and TRBJ2-1, with 8 bases aligning to TRBD2. The germline V gene has CDR1 MDHEN and CDR2 SYDVKM. Trimming removed 7 bases from V and 0 bases from J; junction bases left unmatched: 8. This CDR3 has 16 amino acids. The CDR3 DNA reads TGTGCCAGCAAAACGGGGGGGGTGAGCTCCTACAATGAGCAGTTCTTC. Translation: CASKTGGVSSYNEQFF.

The chain recombines TRBV5-1 with TRBJ1-5; the match to TRBD1 covers 7 bases. CDR3 length: 14 amino acids. Trimming cost V 4 bases and J 6 bases; bases outside gene matches: 7. Germline loops: CDR1 SGHRS, CDR2 YFSETQ. CDR3 residues: CASSLGTEGQPQHF. The CDR3 coding sequence is TGCGCCAGCAGCCTCGGGACAGAGGGTCAGCCCCAGCATTTT.

This clone occurred once. The chain employs TRBV2 and TRBJ2-1, with 8 nucleotides matching TRBD2. Looked up from germline, CDR1 is SNHLY and CDR2 is FYNNEI. CDR3 size: 15 residues. Trimming removed 4 bases from V and 8 bases from J; junction bases left unmatched: 10. This CDR3 is CASSVSSGSAYEQFF. The CDR3 DNA sequence: TGTGCCAGCAGTGTATCAAGCGGGAGTGCCTATGAGCAGTTCTTC.

The rearrangement joins TRBV7-2 to TRBJ2-7; 7 positions match TRBD1. Germline V CDR1 and CDR2: SGHTA, FQGNSA. This CDR3 comprises 13 residues. Trimming removed 5 bases from V and 6 bases from J; junction bases left unmatched: 7. The CDR3 DNA reads TGTGCCAGCAGCAAACATCCAGGGGGCGAGCAGTACTTC. Its protein is CASSKHPGGEQYF.

The CDR3, as DNA: TGTGCCAGCTCACCACCGAGCCTAGCGCTGGAGGTCAGTGAGCAGTTCTTC. Translation gives CASSPPSLALEVSEQFF. The rearrangement links TRBV18 to TRBJ2-1; a weak D match, TRBD2 (6 bases). CDR3 length equals 17 residues. From germline, CDR1 is KGHSH and CDR2 LQKENI. V shed 0 bases and J shed 9 bases, with 21 bases lying between them.